These T cell receptor beta chains were read from a single sample in a study of T cell responses to AZD1222 COVID-19 vaccine. Method: immunoSEQ multiplex PCR; TCRdb's copy keeps in-frame clones and lacks some. The data contain more than 140,000 clones, roughly 89% of them singletons. The starting material was peripheral blood, obtained on day 0 of AZD1222 vaccination. The source of these receptors is an adult in good health. Both conserved end residues are part of each CDR3. D genes are given only for firm matches. Only part of the rows carry a size: once, few, many, or a class if the clone is expanded.

J gene: TRBJ2-2
V gene: TRBV6-5
D gene: .
clone size: .
CDR3 DNA: TGTGCCAGCAGGAGCCTCCCGAACACCGGGGAGCTGTTTTTT
CDR3 protein: CASRSLPNTGELFF

J gene: TRBJ1-5
V gene: TRBV5-5
D gene: .
clone size: .
CDR3 DNA: TGTGCCAGCAGCTTGGGACAGGAGTATCAGCCCCAGCATTTT
CDR3 protein: CASSLGQEYQPQHF

J gene: TRBJ1-2
V gene: TRBV6-1
D gene: .
clone size: .
CDR3 DNA: TGTGCCAGCAGTGAAGCCCCGACAGGTACTAACTATGGCTACACCTTC
CDR3 protein: CASSEAPTGTNYGYTF

J gene: TRBJ2-1
V gene: TRBV13
D gene: TRBD2
clone size: .
CDR3 DNA: TGTGCCAGCAGCTCGGGAGGGCAGGAGAAGTTCTTC
CDR3 protein: CASSSGGQEKFF

J gene: TRBJ2-7
V gene: TRBV21-1
D gene: .
clone size: once
CDR3 DNA: TGTGCCAGCAGCAAAGGAACTGGGGCTACCTACGAGCAGTACTTC
CDR3 protein: CASSKGTGATYEQYF

J gene: TRBJ2-2
V gene: TRBV28
D gene: .
clone size: .
CDR3 DNA: TGTGCCAGCAGAGGCGCGAACACCGGGGAGCTGTTTTTT
CDR3 protein: CASRGANTGELFF

J gene: TRBJ2-4
V gene: TRBV28
D gene: .
clone size: .
CDR3 DNA: TGTGCCAGCAGTTGGCCACCCGGATCCGGGGCCAAAAACATTCAGTACTTC
CDR3 protein: CASSWPPGSGAKNIQYF

J gene: TRBJ1-4
V gene: TRBV9
D gene: .
clone size: .
CDR3 DNA: TGTGCCAGCAGCGCGCAGCCAACTAATGAAAAATTGTTTTTT
CDR3 protein: CASSAQPTNEKLFF

J gene: TRBJ2-1
V gene: TRBV6-2/TRBV6-3
D gene: .
clone size: .
CDR3 DNA: TGTGCCAGCAGTCGCCTCGGGGGCTCCTACAATGAGCAGTTCTTC
CDR3 protein: CASSRLGGSYNEQFF

J gene: TRBJ2-3
V gene: TRBV7-8
D gene: .
clone size: .
CDR3 DNA: TGTGCCAGCAGCACAAGTCAGCGCACAGATACGCAGTATTTT
CDR3 protein: CASSTSQRTDTQYF

J gene: TRBJ2-1
V gene: TRBV7-2
D gene: TRBD2
clone size: .
CDR3 DNA: TGTGCCAGCAGCCCCGGGACTAGCGGGACCGGGGAGCAGTTCTTC
CDR3 protein: CASSPGTSGTGEQFF

J gene: TRBJ2-2
V gene: TRBV6-2/TRBV6-3
D gene: .
clone size: .
CDR3 DNA: TGTGCCAGCAGTTACTTAACAGTAAACACCGGGGAGCTGTTTTTT
CDR3 protein: CASSYLTVNTGELFF

J gene: TRBJ2-1
V gene: TRBV7-3
D gene: .
clone size: .
CDR3 DNA: TGTGCCAGCAGACCGTTAATCCCCTCGAGGAATGAGCAGTTCTTC
CDR3 protein: CASRPLIPSRNEQFF

J gene: TRBJ2-7
V gene: TRBV3-1/TRBV3-2
D gene: .
clone size: .
CDR3 DNA: TGTGCCAGCAGCCGCCATGGGAACGAGCAGTACTTC
CDR3 protein: CASSRHGNEQYF

J gene: TRBJ2-1
V gene: TRBV6-2/TRBV6-3
D gene: TRBD2
clone size: once
CDR3 DNA: TGTGCCAGCAGTTTTACTAGCGGAAACAATGAGCAGTTCTTC
CDR3 protein: CASSFTSGNNEQFF

J gene: TRBJ2-1
V gene: TRBV7-3
D gene: .
clone size: .
CDR3 DNA: TGTGCCAGCAGCTCTCGCGGGGGCGAGTACAATGAGCAGTTCTTC
CDR3 protein: CASSSRGGEYNEQFF

J gene: TRBJ2-5
V gene: TRBV11-2
D gene: TRBD2
clone size: .
CDR3 DNA: TGTGCCAGCAGCCGACTAGCTACCCCAAAAGAGACCCAGTACTTC
CDR3 protein: CASSRLATPKETQYF

J gene: TRBJ2-1
V gene: TRBV7-2
D gene: TRBD1
clone size: .
CDR3 DNA: TGTGCCAGCAGCTTTGGACAGGGCTCCTACAATGAGCAGTTCTTC
CDR3 protein: CASSFGQGSYNEQFF

J gene: TRBJ2-2
V gene: TRBV1
D gene: .
clone size: .
CDR3 DNA: TGCACCAGCAGCCAAGCATCAGGGAACACCGGGGAGCTGTTTTTT
CDR3 protein: CTSSQASGNTGELFF

J gene: TRBJ2-3
V gene: TRBV9
D gene: .
clone size: .
CDR3 DNA: TGTGCCAGCAGCGTAGAGGGGGCAGATACGCAGTATTTT
CDR3 protein: CASSVEGADTQYF

J gene: TRBJ2-7
V gene: TRBV27
D gene: .
clone size: .
CDR3 DNA: TGTGCCAGCAGTTTATCCCAACACCGCGGGGACGAGCAGTACTTC
CDR3 protein: CASSLSQHRGDEQYF

J gene: TRBJ2-7
V gene: TRBV27
D gene: TRBD1
clone size: few
CDR3 DNA: TGTGCCAGCATTAATCACAGGGGACAGGGAGACTACGAGCAGTACTTC
CDR3 protein: CASINHRGQGDYEQYF

J gene: TRBJ2-3
V gene: TRBV14
D gene: TRBD2
clone size: .
CDR3 DNA: TGTGCCAGCAGCCAACGGGCGGGAGGTATAGATACGCAGTATTTT
CDR3 protein: CASSQRAGGIDTQYF

J gene: TRBJ1-1
V gene: TRBV28
D gene: .
clone size: .
CDR3 DNA: TGTGCCAGCAGTTTATGGGGTATCATGAACACTGAAGCTTTCTTT
CDR3 protein: CASSLWGIMNTEAFF

J gene: TRBJ1-3
V gene: TRBV5-5
D gene: TRBD1
clone size: .
CDR3 DNA: TGTGCCAGCAGCGTCCGGGACAGGGGGAGTCTAACTGGAAACACCATATATTTT
CDR3 protein: CASSVRDRGSLTGNTIYF

J gene: TRBJ2-7
V gene: TRBV27
D gene: .
clone size: .
CDR3 DNA: TGTGCCAGCAGTTTAGGGGGGGCGGTCAACGAGCAGTACTTC
CDR3 protein: CASSLGGAVNEQYF

J gene: TRBJ1-4
V gene: TRBV5-1
D gene: .
clone size: few
CDR3 DNA: TGCGCCAGCAGCTTGCGTGAGACGGAGGAAAAACTGTTTTTT
CDR3 protein: CASSLRETEEKLFF

J gene: TRBJ2-7
V gene: TRBV25-1
D gene: .
clone size: .
CDR3 DNA: TGTGCCAGCAGCGGGCTCTCCTACGAGCAGTACTTC
CDR3 protein: CASSGLSYEQYF

J gene: TRBJ2-3
V gene: TRBV28
D gene: TRBD2
clone size: .
CDR3 DNA: TGTGCCAGCACCAAGACTAGCGGGAGTATAGATACGCAGTATTTT
CDR3 protein: CASTKTSGSIDTQYF

J gene: TRBJ2-3
V gene: TRBV6-5
D gene: TRBD1
clone size: .
CDR3 DNA: TGTGCCAGCAGTTACTCAGGACAGGGGGCTACGCAGTATTTT
CDR3 protein: CASSYSGQGATQYF

J gene: TRBJ2-3
V gene: TRBV5-1
D gene: .
clone size: .
CDR3 DNA: TGCGCCAGCAGCCTTGCAGGACTGAGTATCGATACGCAGTATTTT
CDR3 protein: CASSLAGLSIDTQYF

J gene: TRBJ1-2
V gene: TRBV6-1
D gene: .
clone size: .
CDR3 DNA: TGTGCCAGCAGTGGACTCCTGGACATTTTAGGAAGGGATGGCTACACCTTC
CDR3 protein: CASSGLLDILGRDGYTF

J gene: TRBJ2-4
V gene: TRBV23-1
D gene: TRBD2
clone size: .
CDR3 DNA: TGCGCCAGCAGTCAACTTATACTAGCGGGAGCCAAAAACATTCAGTACTTC
CDR3 protein: CASSQLILAGAKNIQYF

J gene: TRBJ1-5
V gene: TRBV9
D gene: .
clone size: once
CDR3 DNA: TGTGCCAGCAGCCCCCGGGAAAATCAGCCCCAGCATTTT
CDR3 protein: CASSPRENQPQHF

J gene: TRBJ2-7
V gene: TRBV7-2
D gene: .
clone size: .
CDR3 DNA: TGTGCCAGCAGCTTGCAAGGAGGGGACTACGAGCAGTACTTC
CDR3 protein: CASSLQGGDYEQYF

J gene: TRBJ2-3
V gene: TRBV18
D gene: .
clone size: .
CDR3 DNA: TGTGCCAGCTCACCCCTCCCCCTGACAGTTTTCACAGATACGCAGTATTTT
CDR3 protein: CASSPLPLTVFTDTQYF

J gene: TRBJ2-7
V gene: TRBV9
D gene: .
clone size: once
CDR3 DNA: TGTGCCAGCAGCGTAGGGAGGGGGGACTACGAGCAGTACTTC
CDR3 protein: CASSVGRGDYEQYF

J gene: TRBJ2-3
V gene: TRBV6-5
D gene: .
clone size: .
CDR3 DNA: TGTGCCAGCAGTTACTCGGACAGCACAGATACGCAGTATTTT
CDR3 protein: CASSYSDSTDTQYF

J gene: TRBJ2-1
V gene: TRBV4-3
D gene: .
clone size: .
CDR3 DNA: TGCGCCAGCAGCCAAGATCTGGCGGGAAGGAGGAATGAGCAGTTCTTC
CDR3 protein: CASSQDLAGRRNEQFF

J gene: TRBJ1-4
V gene: TRBV6-5
D gene: TRBD1
clone size: .
CDR3 DNA: TGTGCCAGCAGTTTTGACAGGGATCCAACTAATGAAAAACTGTTTTTT
CDR3 protein: CASSFDRDPTNEKLFF

J gene: TRBJ2-7
V gene: TRBV7-3
D gene: .
clone size: .
CDR3 DNA: TGTGCCAGCAGCCCCGGACAGGGAGGGGCATACGAGCAGTACTTC
CDR3 protein: CASSPGQGGAYEQYF

J gene: TRBJ2-1
V gene: TRBV19
D gene: .
clone size: .
CDR3 DNA: TGTGCCAGTAGCCGGGGTAGGGGGGGCAATAATGAGCAGTTCTTC
CDR3 protein: CASSRGRGGNNEQFF

J gene: TRBJ1-2
V gene: TRBV6-5
D gene: .
clone size: .
CDR3 DNA: TGTGCCATCAGAGGGCCTGACTATGGCTACACCTTC
CDR3 protein: CAIRGPDYGYTF

J gene: TRBJ2-2
V gene: TRBV6-5
D gene: .
clone size: .
CDR3 DNA: TGTGCCAGCAGCTACGGGCTAAACACCGGGGAGCTGTTTTTT
CDR3 protein: CASSYGLNTGELFF

J gene: TRBJ2-1
V gene: TRBV9
D gene: TRBD2
clone size: .
CDR3 DNA: TGTGCCAGCAGCGAGAGCGGGGATCACTACAATGAGCAGTTCTTC
CDR3 protein: CASSESGDHYNEQFF

J gene: TRBJ2-7
V gene: TRBV28
D gene: .
clone size: .
CDR3 DNA: TGTGCCAGCAGTCCATCATCCGGGAGAGGACCCTACGAGCAGTACTTC
CDR3 protein: CASSPSSGRGPYEQYF

J gene: TRBJ1-3
V gene: TRBV28
D gene: .
clone size: .
CDR3 DNA: TGTGCCAGCTCGCCCGGGTTGAGGAACACCATATATTTT
CDR3 protein: CASSPGLRNTIYF

J gene: TRBJ2-5
V gene: TRBV28
D gene: .
clone size: .
CDR3 DNA: TGTGCCAGCAGCCCTTTCGACACTTACCAAGAGACCCAGTACTTC
CDR3 protein: CASSPFDTYQETQYF

J gene: TRBJ1-4
V gene: TRBV2
D gene: TRBD1
clone size: .
CDR3 DNA: TGTGCCAGCAGTGAACGACGACAGGGGGAAAAACTGTTTTTT
CDR3 protein: CASSERRQGEKLFF

J gene: TRBJ2-5
V gene: TRBV27
D gene: TRBD1
clone size: .
CDR3 DNA: TGTGCCAGCAGGTCCGGGACAGGGAGCGGGGAGACCCAGTACTTC
CDR3 protein: CASRSGTGSGETQYF